This T cell receptor beta chain came from a study of CD8+ T cells in alopecia areata. Study conclusions and caveats: Higher clonality and more expanded CD8+ clones appeared in lesional than normal scalp.

Trimming took 4 bases from V and 4 from J, leaving 14 bases between them. CDR3 length equals 14 residues. Per the germline V gene, CDR1 is MNHEY and CDR2 is SMNVEV (reference sequence). Extraction of RNA preceded its reverse transcription into cDNA, which served as the sequencing template. The repertoire was sequenced with immunoSEQ multiplex PCR; TCRdb's copy has only in-frame clones and lacks some. Among approximately 140,000 clones listed, around 86% were seen once. Details on this clone: Its cognate antigen is unknown.

The genes are TRBV27 and TRBJ2-7; no clear D. Sample: CD8+ T cells sorted from blood, taken at week 0. The clonotype originates from a human donor with alopecia areata. The CDR3 region has the DNA TGTGCCAGCAGTTCTACAGAATTTTTATACGAGCAGTACTTC. Its protein is CASSSTEFLYEQYF.